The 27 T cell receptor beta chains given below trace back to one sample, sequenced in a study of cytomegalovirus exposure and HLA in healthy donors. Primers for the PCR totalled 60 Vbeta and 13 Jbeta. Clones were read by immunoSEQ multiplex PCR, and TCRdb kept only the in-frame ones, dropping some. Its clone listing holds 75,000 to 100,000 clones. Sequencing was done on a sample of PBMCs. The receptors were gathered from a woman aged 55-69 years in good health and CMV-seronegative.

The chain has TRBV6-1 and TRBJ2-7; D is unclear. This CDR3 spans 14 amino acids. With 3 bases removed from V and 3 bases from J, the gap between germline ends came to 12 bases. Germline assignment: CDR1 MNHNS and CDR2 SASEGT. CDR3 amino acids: CASSDPPEVYEQYF. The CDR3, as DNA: TGTGCCAGCAGTGACCCACCAGAAGTCTACGAGCAGTACTTC.

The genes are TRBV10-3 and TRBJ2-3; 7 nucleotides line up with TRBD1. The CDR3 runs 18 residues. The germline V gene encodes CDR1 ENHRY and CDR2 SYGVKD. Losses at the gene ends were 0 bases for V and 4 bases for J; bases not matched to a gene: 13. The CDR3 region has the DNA TGTGCCATCAGTGAGTCTGTTGGTTGGACAGGAATCCCAGATACGCAGTATTTT. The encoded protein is CAISESVGWTGIPDTQYF.

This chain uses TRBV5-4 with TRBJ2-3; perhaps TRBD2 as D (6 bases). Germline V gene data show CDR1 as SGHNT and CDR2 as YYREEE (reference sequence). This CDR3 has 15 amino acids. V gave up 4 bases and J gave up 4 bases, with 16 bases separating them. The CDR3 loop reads CASSTGGLRADTQYF. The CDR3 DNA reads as TGTGCCAGCAGCACCGGAGGGCTGAGGGCAGATACGCAGTATTTT.

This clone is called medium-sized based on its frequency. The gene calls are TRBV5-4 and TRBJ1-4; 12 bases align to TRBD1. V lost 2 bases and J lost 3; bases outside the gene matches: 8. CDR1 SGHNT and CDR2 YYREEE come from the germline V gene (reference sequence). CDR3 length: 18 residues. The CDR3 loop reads CASSFHRDRGRSNEKLFF. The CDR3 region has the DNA TGTGCCAGCAGCTTTCACCGGGACAGGGGGCGATCTAATGAAAAACTGTTTTTT.

The chain's CDR3 is CASSLAGREGTEAFF. CDR3 nucleotide sequence: TGTGCCAGCAGCTTAGCGGGGAGGGAGGGCACTGAAGCTTTCTTT. The V and J genes are TRBV7-6 and TRBJ1-1; no clear D gene. Trimming shortened V by 0 bases and J by 4 bases, and 12 bases separated the two germline ends. The CDR3 has 15 amino acids. Germline CDR1 reads SGHVS; CDR2 reads FNYEAQ.

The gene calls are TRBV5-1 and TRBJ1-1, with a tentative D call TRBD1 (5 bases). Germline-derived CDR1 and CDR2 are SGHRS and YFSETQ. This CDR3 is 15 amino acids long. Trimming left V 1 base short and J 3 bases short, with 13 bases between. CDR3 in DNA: TGCGCCAGCAGCTTGCAAGGGGCGTTGGACACTGAAGCTTTCTTT. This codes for CASSLQGALDTEAFF.

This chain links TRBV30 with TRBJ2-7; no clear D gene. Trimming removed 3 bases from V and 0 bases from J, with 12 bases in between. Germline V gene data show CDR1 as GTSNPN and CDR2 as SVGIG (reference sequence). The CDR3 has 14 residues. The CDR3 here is CAWSAGFGSYEQYF. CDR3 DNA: TGTGCCTGGAGCGCCGGTTTTGGCTCCTACGAGCAGTACTTC.

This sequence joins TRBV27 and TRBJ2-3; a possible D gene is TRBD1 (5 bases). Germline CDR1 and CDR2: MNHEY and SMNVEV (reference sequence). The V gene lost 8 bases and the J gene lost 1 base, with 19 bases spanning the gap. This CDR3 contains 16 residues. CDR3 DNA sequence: TGTGCCAGCCGTAAACAGGTAATGGGCGGCACAGATACGCAGTATTTT. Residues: CASRKQVMGGTDTQYF.

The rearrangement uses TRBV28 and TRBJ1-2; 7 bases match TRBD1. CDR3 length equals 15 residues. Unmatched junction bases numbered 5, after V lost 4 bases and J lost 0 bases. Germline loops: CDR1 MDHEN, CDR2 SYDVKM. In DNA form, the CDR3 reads TGTGCCAGCAGTTCCCGGGACAGCCCTAACTATGGCTACACCTTC. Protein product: CASSSRDSPNYGYTF.

The CDR3, as DNA: TGTGCCAGCACCCCGCGGCTAGCGGGACCGGATACGCAGTATTTT. The encoded protein is CASTPRLAGPDTQYF. V and J are TRBV7-9 and TRBJ2-3, with 9 positions matching TRBD2. J was trimmed by 6 bases and V by 7 bases; bases with no gene match: 11. Germline V CDR1 and CDR2: SEHNR, FQNEAQ (reference sequence). The CDR3 covers 15 residues.

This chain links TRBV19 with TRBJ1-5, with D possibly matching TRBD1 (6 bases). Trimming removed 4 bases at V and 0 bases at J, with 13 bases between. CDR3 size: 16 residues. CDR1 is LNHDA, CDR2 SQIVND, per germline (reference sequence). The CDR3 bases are TGTGCCAGTAGTACCAGACAGGTGCCTAGCAATCAGCCCCAGCATTTT. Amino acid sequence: CASSTRQVPSNQPQHF.

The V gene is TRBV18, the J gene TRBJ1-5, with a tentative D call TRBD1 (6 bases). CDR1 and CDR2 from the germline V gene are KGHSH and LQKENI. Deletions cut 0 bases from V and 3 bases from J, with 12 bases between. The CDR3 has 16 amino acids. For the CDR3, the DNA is TGTGCCAGCTCACCACCGGGGGCCGCCCTCAATCAGCCCCAGCATTTT. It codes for CASSPPGAALNQPQHF.

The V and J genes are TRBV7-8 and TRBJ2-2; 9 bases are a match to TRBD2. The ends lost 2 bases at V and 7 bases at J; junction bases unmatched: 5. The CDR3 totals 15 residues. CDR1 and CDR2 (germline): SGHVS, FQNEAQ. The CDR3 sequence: CASSLLAGLIGELFF. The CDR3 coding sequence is TGTGCCAGCAGCTTACTAGCGGGGTTGATCGGGGAGCTGTTTTTT.

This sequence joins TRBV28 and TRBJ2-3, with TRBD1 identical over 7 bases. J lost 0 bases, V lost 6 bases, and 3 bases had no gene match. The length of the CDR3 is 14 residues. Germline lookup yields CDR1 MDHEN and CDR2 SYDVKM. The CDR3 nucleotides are TGTGCCAGCAGCTCAGGGGGTAGCACAGATACGCAGTATTTT. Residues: CASSSGGSTDTQYF.

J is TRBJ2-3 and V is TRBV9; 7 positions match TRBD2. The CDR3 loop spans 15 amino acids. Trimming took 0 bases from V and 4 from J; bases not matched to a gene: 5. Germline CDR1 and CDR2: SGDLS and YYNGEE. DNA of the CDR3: TGTGCCAGCAGCGTAGGGGGAGGGTTGGCAGATACGCAGTATTTT. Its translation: CASSVGGGLADTQYF.

CDR3 in amino acids: CASSHLPPLDRGDHQPQHF. The CDR3 nucleotides are TGCGCCAGCAGCCATCTCCCCCCGCTCGACAGGGGGGACCATCAGCCCCAGCATTTT. The chain recombines TRBV4-1 with TRBJ1-5; 9 bases are shared with TRBD1. Looked up from germline, CDR1 is MGHRA and CDR2 is YSYEKL. The CDR3 length is 19 residues. V was clipped by 3 bases and J by 5 bases; unmatched bases: 17.

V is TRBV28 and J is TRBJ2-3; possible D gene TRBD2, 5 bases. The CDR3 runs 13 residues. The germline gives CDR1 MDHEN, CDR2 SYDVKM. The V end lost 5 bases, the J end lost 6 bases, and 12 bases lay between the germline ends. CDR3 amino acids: CASSGRTWDTQYF. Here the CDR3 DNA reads TGTGCCAGCAGTGGACGGACTTGGGATACGCAGTATTTT.

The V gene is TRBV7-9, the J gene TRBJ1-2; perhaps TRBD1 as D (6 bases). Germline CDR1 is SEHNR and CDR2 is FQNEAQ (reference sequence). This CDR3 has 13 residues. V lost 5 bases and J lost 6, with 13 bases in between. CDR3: CASSPQGRDGYTF. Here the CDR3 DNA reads TGTGCCAGCAGCCCTCAGGGGCGGGATGGCTACACCTTC.

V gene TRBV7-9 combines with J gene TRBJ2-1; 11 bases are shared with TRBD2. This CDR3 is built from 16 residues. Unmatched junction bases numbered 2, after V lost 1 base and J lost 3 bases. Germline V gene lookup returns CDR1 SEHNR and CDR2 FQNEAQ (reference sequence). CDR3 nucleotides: TGTGCCAGCAGCTTAGGACTAGCGGGGTTCTACAATGAGCAGTTCTTC. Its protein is CASSLGLAGFYNEQFF.

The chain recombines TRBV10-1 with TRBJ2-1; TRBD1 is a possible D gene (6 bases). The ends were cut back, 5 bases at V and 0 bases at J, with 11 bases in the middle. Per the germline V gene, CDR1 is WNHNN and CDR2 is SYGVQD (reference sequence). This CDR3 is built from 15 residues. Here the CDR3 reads CASSSADSSYNEQFF. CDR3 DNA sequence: TGCGCCAGCAGTTCAGCGGACAGCTCCTACAATGAGCAGTTCTTC.

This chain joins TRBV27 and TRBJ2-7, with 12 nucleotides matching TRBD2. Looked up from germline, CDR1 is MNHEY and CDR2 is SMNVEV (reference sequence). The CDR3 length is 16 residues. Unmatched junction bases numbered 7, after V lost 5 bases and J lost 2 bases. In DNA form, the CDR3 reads TGTGCCAGCAGTATGGGACTAGCGGGCGATACCTACGAGCAGTACTTC. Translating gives CASSMGLAGDTYEQYF.

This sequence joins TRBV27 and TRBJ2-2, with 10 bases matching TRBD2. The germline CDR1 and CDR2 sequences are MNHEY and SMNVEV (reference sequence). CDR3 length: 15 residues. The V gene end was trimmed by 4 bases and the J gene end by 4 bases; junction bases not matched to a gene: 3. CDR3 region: CASSSSGRVTGELFF. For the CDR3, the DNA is TGTGCCAGCAGTTCCAGCGGGAGGGTCACCGGGGAGCTGTTTTTT.

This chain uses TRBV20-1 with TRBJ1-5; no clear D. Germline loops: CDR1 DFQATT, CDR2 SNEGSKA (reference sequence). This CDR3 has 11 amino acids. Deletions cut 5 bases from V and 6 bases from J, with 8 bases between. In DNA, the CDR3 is TGCAGTGCTGCAGGAGGTCAGCCCCAGCATTTT. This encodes CSAAGGQPQHF.

Here the CDR3 DNA reads TGTGCCAGCAGCGGATCGCGGACTAGCGGGACTTCCGAGCAGTACTTC. Translating gives CASSGSRTSGTSEQYF. V is TRBV9 and J is TRBJ2-7; 12 bases agree with TRBD2. This CDR3 is built from 16 residues. The ends lost 3 bases at V and 6 bases at J; junction bases unmatched: 10. The germline gives CDR1 SGDLS, CDR2 YYNGEE.

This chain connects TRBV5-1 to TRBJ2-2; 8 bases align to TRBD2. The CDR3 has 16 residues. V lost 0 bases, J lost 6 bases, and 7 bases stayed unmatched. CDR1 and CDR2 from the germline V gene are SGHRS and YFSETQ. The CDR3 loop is CASSLAGTSVAGELFF. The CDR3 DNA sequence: TGCGCCAGCAGCTTGGCCGGGACTAGTGTCGCCGGGGAGCTGTTTTTT.

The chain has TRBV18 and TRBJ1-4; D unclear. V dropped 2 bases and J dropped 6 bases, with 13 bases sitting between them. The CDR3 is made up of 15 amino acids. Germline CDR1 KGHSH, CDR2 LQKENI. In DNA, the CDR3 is TGTGCCAGCTCACCATTCGGAGAGGGAGATGAAAAACTGTTTTTT. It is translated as CASSPFGEGDEKLFF. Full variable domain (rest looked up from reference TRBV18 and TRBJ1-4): NAGVMQNPRHLVRRRGQEARLRCSPMKGHSHVYWYRQLPEEGLKFMVYLQKENIIDESGMPKERFSAEFPKEGPSILRIQQVVRGDSAAYFCASSPFGEGDEKLFFGSGTQLSVL.

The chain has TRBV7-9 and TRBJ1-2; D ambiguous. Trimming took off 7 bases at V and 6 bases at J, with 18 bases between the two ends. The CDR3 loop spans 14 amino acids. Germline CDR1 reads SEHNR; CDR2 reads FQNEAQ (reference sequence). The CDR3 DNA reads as TGTGCCAGCACCCTAGTGGGGAGCCGAGATGGCTACACCTTC. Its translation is CASTLVGSRDGYTF.